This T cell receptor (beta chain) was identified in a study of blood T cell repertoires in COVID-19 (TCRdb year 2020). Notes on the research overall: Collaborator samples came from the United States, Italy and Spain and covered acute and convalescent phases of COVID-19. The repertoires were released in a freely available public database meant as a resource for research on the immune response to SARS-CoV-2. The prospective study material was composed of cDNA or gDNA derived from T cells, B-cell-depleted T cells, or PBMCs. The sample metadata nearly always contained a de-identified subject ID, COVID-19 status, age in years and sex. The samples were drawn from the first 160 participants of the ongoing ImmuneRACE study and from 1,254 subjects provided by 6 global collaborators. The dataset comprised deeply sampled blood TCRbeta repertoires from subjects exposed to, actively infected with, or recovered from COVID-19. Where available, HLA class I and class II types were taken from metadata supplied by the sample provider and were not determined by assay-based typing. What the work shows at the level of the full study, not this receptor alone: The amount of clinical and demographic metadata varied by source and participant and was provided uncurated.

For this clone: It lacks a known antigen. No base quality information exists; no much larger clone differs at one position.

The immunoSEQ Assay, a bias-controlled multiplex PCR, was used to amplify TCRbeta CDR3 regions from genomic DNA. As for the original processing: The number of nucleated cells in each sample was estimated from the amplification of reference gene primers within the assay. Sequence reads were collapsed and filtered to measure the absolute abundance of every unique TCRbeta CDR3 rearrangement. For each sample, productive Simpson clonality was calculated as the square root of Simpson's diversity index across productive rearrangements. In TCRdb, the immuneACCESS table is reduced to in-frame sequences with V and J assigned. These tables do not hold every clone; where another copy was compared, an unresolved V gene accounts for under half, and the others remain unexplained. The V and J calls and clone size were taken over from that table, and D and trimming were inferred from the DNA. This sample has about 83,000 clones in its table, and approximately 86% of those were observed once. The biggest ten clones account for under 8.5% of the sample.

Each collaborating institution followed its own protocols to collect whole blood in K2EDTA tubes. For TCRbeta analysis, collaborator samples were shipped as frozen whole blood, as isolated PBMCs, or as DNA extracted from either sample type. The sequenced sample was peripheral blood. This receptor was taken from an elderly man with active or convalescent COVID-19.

The nucleotides read TGTGCCAGCAGCCAAACGACATGGAACTATGGCTACACCTTC. Translated, this is CASSQTTWNYGYTF. The V and J genes are TRBV3-1 (or the pseudogene TRBV3-2) and TRBJ1-2, with no confident D gene call. The germline ends are 9 bases apart after V is trimmed by 2 bases and J by 2 bases. Taken from cysteine to phenylalanine, the CDR3 has 14 residues. The kept DNA is CDR3 alone, 42 bases in frame from the first base. From a lookup of the germline V gene (reference sequence), CDR1 and CDR2 are LGHDT and YNNKEL.